The rows below give T cell receptor beta chains drawn from one sample of a study of shared clonotypes between healthy human individuals. The protocol was immunoSEQ multiplex PCR, while the TCRdb copy is restricted to in-frame clones and leaves out a portion. The table has 1.5 million to 2.5 million clones, about 95% seen once. Sample: naive CD8+ T cells sorted from blood. Receptors originate from a young man in good health. The CDR3 runs from the conserved cysteine through the conserved F or W. Fields, in order: CDR3 protein, CDR3 DNA, D gene, V gene, clone size, J gene. D genes are given only for firm matches. Rows may omit the clone size; those that give it use once, few, many or a size class.

CDR3aa: CASSNFRGNSYEQYF
CDR3nt: TGTGCCAGCAGCAACTTTAGGGGGAATTCGTACGAGCAGTACTTC
d_gene: .
v_gene: TRBV27
abundance: once
j_gene: TRBJ2-7

CDR3aa: CASSLGGGSLNEQFF
CDR3nt: TGTGCCAGCAGCTTAGGTGGCGGAAGCCTCAATGAGCAGTTCTTC
d_gene: .
v_gene: TRBV7-8
abundance: .
j_gene: TRBJ2-1

CDR3aa: CAASSSYNSPLHF
CDR3nt: TGTGCCGCCTCGAGCTCCTATAATTCACCCCTCCACTTT
d_gene: .
v_gene: TRBV6-1
abundance: .
j_gene: TRBJ1-6

CDR3aa: CASSLGWVGTATQPQHF
CDR3nt: TGTGCCAGCAGCTTAGGGTGGGTCGGGACCGCGACCCAGCCCCAGCATTTT
d_gene: .
v_gene: TRBV7-8
abundance: .
j_gene: TRBJ1-5

CDR3aa: CASSFVRDEQYF
CDR3nt: TGTGCCAGCAGCTTCGTCCGGGACGAGCAGTACTTC
d_gene: .
v_gene: TRBV7-9
abundance: .
j_gene: TRBJ2-7

CDR3aa: CASSLAGEATEAFF
CDR3nt: TGTGCCAGCAGCTTAGCAGGGGAGGCCACTGAAGCTTTCTTT
d_gene: .
v_gene: TRBV13
abundance: .
j_gene: TRBJ1-1

CDR3aa: CAISESLDNDNEQFF
CDR3nt: TGTGCCATCAGTGAGTCCCTGGACAATGACAATGAGCAGTTCTTC
d_gene: .
v_gene: TRBV10-3
abundance: .
j_gene: TRBJ2-1

CDR3aa: CASSRKSSYNEQFF
CDR3nt: TGTGCCAGCAGCCGCAAGAGCTCCTACAATGAGCAGTTCTTC
d_gene: .
v_gene: TRBV5-8
abundance: .
j_gene: TRBJ2-1

CDR3aa: CASSIGLADSYEQYF
CDR3nt: TGTGCCAGCAGCATCGGACTAGCGGACTCCTACGAGCAGTACTTC
d_gene: TRBD2
v_gene: TRBV9
abundance: .
j_gene: TRBJ2-7

CDR3aa: CASSVDGGNSPLHF
CDR3nt: TGTGCCAGCAGCGTAGATGGGGGGAATTCACCCCTCCACTTT
d_gene: .
v_gene: TRBV9
abundance: .
j_gene: TRBJ1-6

CDR3aa: CASSLDRGTQPQHF
CDR3nt: TGTGCCAGCAGCTTAGACAGGGGGACTCAGCCCCAGCATTTT
d_gene: TRBD1
v_gene: TRBV11-2
abundance: .
j_gene: TRBJ1-5

CDR3aa: CASSRTIDGELFF
CDR3nt: TGTGCTAGCAGCCGGACAATCGACGGGGAGCTGTTTTTT
d_gene: .
v_gene: TRBV7-7
abundance: .
j_gene: TRBJ2-2

CDR3aa: CASISGPLTYEQYF
CDR3nt: TGTGCCAGCATTAGCGGGCCTCTTACCTACGAGCAGTACTTC
d_gene: TRBD2
v_gene: TRBV2
abundance: .
j_gene: TRBJ2-7

CDR3aa: CASSQAIGAGGPGANVLTF
CDR3nt: TGTGCCAGCAGCCAGGCAATCGGAGCAGGGGGCCCTGGGGCCAACGTCCTGACTTTC
d_gene: TRBD1
v_gene: TRBV14
abundance: .
j_gene: TRBJ2-6

CDR3aa: CASSYIAGGSGYEQYF
CDR3nt: TGTGCCAGCAGTTACATTGCGGGAGGGAGTGGATACGAGCAGTACTTC
d_gene: TRBD2
v_gene: TRBV6-5
abundance: .
j_gene: TRBJ2-7

CDR3aa: CASSPRTLLFSYEQYF
CDR3nt: TGTGCCAGCAGTCCACGGACCCTACTTTTCTCTTACGAGCAGTACTTC
d_gene: .
v_gene: TRBV28
abundance: .
j_gene: TRBJ2-7

CDR3aa: CASTLRGGPQFF
CDR3nt: TGTGCCAGCACACTTCGAGGGGGCCCCCAGTTCTTC
d_gene: TRBD1
v_gene: TRBV6-5
abundance: .
j_gene: TRBJ2-1

CDR3aa: CASSPRDSAYEQYF
CDR3nt: TGTGCCAGCAGCCCCCGGGACTCCGCCTACGAGCAGTACTTC
d_gene: .
v_gene: TRBV9
abundance: .
j_gene: TRBJ2-7

CDR3aa: CASSPRYGQYEQYF
CDR3nt: TGTGCCAGCAGCCCTAGGTACGGGCAGTACGAGCAGTACTTC
d_gene: .
v_gene: TRBV16
abundance: .
j_gene: TRBJ2-7

CDR3aa: CASSFGISYEQYF
CDR3nt: TGTGCCAGCAGTTTTGGCATTTCCTACGAGCAGTACTTC
d_gene: .
v_gene: TRBV27
abundance: .
j_gene: TRBJ2-7

CDR3aa: CASSPPSGMADTQYF
CDR3nt: TGTGCCAGCTCACCCCCTAGCGGGATGGCAGATACGCAGTATTTT
d_gene: TRBD2
v_gene: TRBV18
abundance: .
j_gene: TRBJ2-3

CDR3aa: CASSDNDRPNEKLFF
CDR3nt: TGTGCCAGCAGTGATAACGACAGACCTAATGAAAAACTGTTTTTT
d_gene: .
v_gene: TRBV2
abundance: .
j_gene: TRBJ1-4

CDR3aa: CASSDPWGGEKLFF
CDR3nt: TGTGCCAGCAGTGATCCTTGGGGTGGAGAAAAACTGTTTTTT
d_gene: .
v_gene: TRBV27
abundance: .
j_gene: TRBJ1-4

CDR3aa: CASSLGGDTGELFF
CDR3nt: TGTGCCAGCAGTTTAGGAGGGGACACCGGGGAGCTGTTTTTT
d_gene: .
v_gene: TRBV28
abundance: once
j_gene: TRBJ2-2

CDR3aa: CASSQEVYTEAFF
CDR3nt: TGTGCCAGCAGCCAAGAAGTTTACACTGAAGCTTTCTTT
d_gene: .
v_gene: TRBV14
abundance: .
j_gene: TRBJ1-1

CDR3aa: CASSEAGTGTAKLFF
CDR3nt: TGTGCCAGCAGTGAAGCGGGGACAGGAACGGCAAAACTGTTTTTT
d_gene: TRBD1
v_gene: TRBV2
abundance: .
j_gene: TRBJ1-4

CDR3aa: CASSLDSLAFGETQYF
CDR3nt: TGTGCCAGCAGCTTAGATTCCCTAGCATTTGGGGAGACCCAGTACTTC
d_gene: .
v_gene: TRBV7-2
abundance: .
j_gene: TRBJ2-5

CDR3aa: CASSVGPGTSLSYEQYF
CDR3nt: TGTGCCAGCAGCGTAGGACCCGGGACTTCACTCTCCTACGAGCAGTACTTC
d_gene: .
v_gene: TRBV9
abundance: .
j_gene: TRBJ2-7

CDR3aa: CASSFGGMETQYF
CDR3nt: TGTGCCAGCAGCTTCGGGGGAATGGAGACCCAGTACTTC
d_gene: .
v_gene: TRBV7-2
abundance: .
j_gene: TRBJ2-5

CDR3aa: CATSRDLGLQQETQYF
CDR3nt: TGTGCCACCAGCAGAGATTTGGGACTTCAGCAAGAGACCCAGTACTTC
d_gene: .
v_gene: TRBV15
abundance: .
j_gene: TRBJ2-5

CDR3aa: CASSLGPGGTRSYEQYF
CDR3nt: TGTGCCAGCAGCTTAGGCCCGGGCGGGACTCGGTCCTACGAGCAGTACTTC
d_gene: .
v_gene: TRBV13
abundance: .
j_gene: TRBJ2-7

CDR3aa: CASSQIQGEETQYF
CDR3nt: TGTGCCAGCAGCCAGATACAGGGCGAAGAGACCCAGTACTTC
d_gene: .
v_gene: TRBV4-2
abundance: .
j_gene: TRBJ2-5

CDR3aa: CASSPFGGNQETQYF
CDR3nt: TGTGCCAGCAGCCCGTTCGGGGGGAACCAAGAGACCCAGTACTTC
d_gene: TRBD2
v_gene: TRBV9
abundance: once
j_gene: TRBJ2-5

CDR3aa: CASSFVYGDYEQYF
CDR3nt: TGTGCCAGCAGCTTTGTATACGGGGACTACGAGCAGTACTTC
d_gene: .
v_gene: TRBV7-9
abundance: .
j_gene: TRBJ2-7

CDR3aa: CASSEEGGNGELFF
CDR3nt: TGCGCCAGCAGTGAGGAGGGAGGAAACGGGGAGCTGTTTTTT
d_gene: .
v_gene: TRBV10-1
abundance: .
j_gene: TRBJ2-2